This TCR beta chain derives from a study of blood T cell repertoires in COVID-19. Study background: Specimens from acute and convalescent COVID-19 originated in the United States, Italy and Spain.

The trim removed 2 bases at V and 1 base at J, leaving 9 bases unmatched. CDR1 MGHRA and CDR2 YSYEKL come from the germline V gene. CDR3 length: 17 amino acids. Per the authors' pipeline: Estimated nucleated cell counts came from reference gene primer amplification. Produced via immunoSEQ multiplex PCR; TCRdb's table is partial and in-frame only. D and trimming were read from the DNA, whereas the V and J calls and clone size are those reported in that table. In the table there are about 200,000 clones, more than 75% of which are singletons. The participants were between about 18 and 90 years old and came from some 23 US areas.

The sequence was obtained from a man aged 35-49 years with acute COVID-19. The genes are TRBV4-1 and TRBJ2-7; TRBD1 matches 9 bases. The sample taken for sequencing was PBMCs or T cells enriched from blood (not recorded which). This chain's CDR3 is CASSQQTGGQWSYEQYF. CDR3 in DNA: TGCGCCAGCAGCCAACAAACAGGGGGCCAGTGGTCCTACGAGCAGTACTTC.